Following are 7 T cell receptor beta chains from one sample sequenced in a study of T cells after yellow fever vaccination. TCRdb reanalysed the 5' RACE reads using MiXCR and keeps one entry per CDR3 protein. This table has some 600,000 distinct CDR3 sequences, about 17% appearing once. Here the sequenced sample was PBMCs, taken about 5 days after the first yellow fever vaccination. The receptors here all came from a man younger than 35 who received the YFV17D yellow fever vaccine.

This clonotype showed up just a few times. This CDR3 is CASRRYRDRSYSGANVLTF. The CDR3 DNA reads TGTGCCAGCAGAAGGTATCGGGACAGATCTTATTCTGGGGCCAACGTCCTGACTTTC. The chain couples TRBV11-2 to TRBJ2-6; 7 bases align to TRBD1. This CDR3 comprises 19 residues. V was pared by 6 bases and J by 1 base, with 15 bases of the junction left unmatched. Germline V gene sequence: CDR1 SGHAT, CDR2 FQNNGV.

The J gene is TRBJ2-1, the V gene TRBV24-1, with 9 bases that match TRBD1. CDR3 length: 14 amino acids. Losses at the gene ends were 1 base for V and 12 bases for J; bases not matched to a gene: 6. From germline, CDR1 is KGHDR and CDR2 SFDVKD. This CDR3 reads CATSDLTGGGRQFF. The DNA of the CDR3 is TGTGCCACCAGTGATTTAACAGGGGGCGGTCGGCAGTTCTTC.

There are a few counts of this clonotype. The V gene is TRBV27, the J gene TRBJ1-1, with 7 bases lining up with TRBD1. After removal of 11 bases from V and 0 bases from J, the junction contained 6 bases not matched to a gene. Looked up from germline, CDR1 is MNHEY and CDR2 is SMNVEV (reference sequence). The CDR3 is 13 amino acids. The CDR3 bases are TGTGCCTCTCGGGACAGAGTGAACACTGAAGCTTTCTTT. This sequence encodes CASRDRVNTEAFF.

This chain connects TRBV18 to TRBJ2-1; tentative D call: TRBD2 (5 bases). The CDR3 loop spans 13 amino acids. Germline V gene sequence: CDR1 KGHSH, CDR2 LQKENI. V was trimmed by 3 bases and J by 12 bases, leaving 15 bases between them. The CDR3 bases are TGTGCCAGCTCACCCACCTCACTAGACGGGCAGTTCTTC. Residues: CASSPTSLDGQFF.

The chain recombines TRBV19 with TRBJ2-3, with a tentative D call TRBD1 (6 bases). The germline V and J ends were trimmed by 5 bases and 1 base, with 16 bases remaining between them. Looked up from germline, CDR1 is LNHDA and CDR2 is SQIVND (reference sequence). CDR3 length equals 16 residues. This chain's CDR3 is CASSVGYRAGTDTQYF. DNA for the CDR3: TGTGCCAGTAGTGTGGGCTACAGGGCTGGCACAGATACGCAGTATTTT. Together with reference TRBV19 and TRBJ2-3, the CDR3 gives the full variable domain: DGGITQSPKYLFRKEGQNVTLSCEQNLNHDAMYWYRQDPGQGLRLIYYSQIVNDFQKGDIAEGYSVSREKKESFPLTVTSAQKNPTAFYLCASSVGYRAGTDTQYFGPGTRLTVL.

This clonotype was counted between two and nine times. The chain recombines TRBV7-3 with TRBJ1-3; D perhaps matches TRBD1 (6 bases). This CDR3 region has 15 residues. Trimming shortened V by 5 bases and J by 8 bases, and 19 bases separated the two germline ends. From germline, CDR1 is SGHTA and CDR2 FQGTGA. The CDR3 DNA sequence: TGTGCCAGCAGCCCCCACACAGGGAATGGTGACACCATATATTTT. It is translated as CASSPHTGNGDTIYF.

The chain's CDR3 is CATNTGTGRADTQYF. The CDR3 region has the DNA TGTGCCACCAACACCGGGACAGGGCGTGCAGATACGCAGTATTTT. The rearrangement links TRBV24-1 to TRBJ2-3; 9 bases map to TRBD1. Germline V gene sequence: CDR1 KGHDR, CDR2 SFDVKD. The CDR3 consists of 15 residues. V lost 8 bases, J lost 4 bases, and 9 bases stayed unmatched.